Presented here are 19 T cell receptor beta chains from one specimen sequenced in a study of blood T cell repertoires in COVID-19. Assay: immunoSEQ multiplex PCR; the TCRdb copy retains only in-frame clones and omits some. The data contain about 130,000 clones, around 81% of them singletons. What was sequenced was peripheral blood. The origin of the receptors is a man aged 40-49 years with active or convalescent COVID-19.

This clone was seen a single time. V usage is TRBV7-9 and J usage is TRBJ1-3, with D perhaps matching TRBD1 (5 bases). Per the germline V gene, CDR1 is SEHNR and CDR2 is FQNEAQ (reference sequence). Trimming pared 1 base from V and 0 bases from J, leaving 13 bases between. The CDR3 is 17 residues long. The CDR3, as DNA: TGTGCCAGCAGCTTAGGAGGTGGGGGGAACTCTGGAAACACCATATATTTT. Translating it yields CASSLGGGGNSGNTIYF.

V usage is TRBV7-2 and J usage is TRBJ1-6; D is uncertain. Trimming left V 1 base short and J 0 bases short, with 10 bases between. Germline assignment: CDR1 SGHTA and CDR2 FQGNSA. CDR3 length equals 17 residues. The CDR3 protein is CASSLDRFSSYNSPLHF. The DNA of the CDR3 is TGTGCCAGCAGCTTAGACAGATTTAGCTCCTATAATTCACCCCTCCACTTT.

The V gene is TRBV4-2, the J gene TRBJ2-5, with D possibly matching TRBD2 (6 bases). V lost 4 bases to trimming and J lost 5 bases, with 17 bases between them. The CDR3 loop spans 15 amino acids. In germline, CDR1 is LGHNA, CDR2 YNFKEQ. The CDR3 spells CASSLYGGDVETQYF. The CDR3 DNA sequence: TGTGCCAGCAGCCTTTACGGCGGGGATGTGGAGACCCAGTACTTC.

This sequence joins TRBV5-1 and TRBJ2-1; D might be TRBD2 (5 bases). There are 15 residues in the CDR3. V lost 2 bases and J lost 5, with 14 bases in between. Germline V gives CDR1 SGHRS, CDR2 YFSETQ. CDR3: CASSFGRTLNNEQFF. For the CDR3, the DNA is TGCGCCAGCAGCTTCGGCCGGACTCTTAACAATGAGCAGTTCTTC. The entire variable domain, with the rest obtained from reference TRBV5-1 and TRBJ2-1, is as follows: KAGVTQTPRYLIKTRGQQVTLSCSPISGHRSVSWYQQTPGQGLQFLFEYFSETQRNKGNFPGRFSGRQFSNSRSEMNVSTLELGDSALYLCASSFGRTLNNEQFFGPGTRLTVL.

The chain has TRBV7-2 and TRBJ1-6; 7 bases agree with TRBD1. CDR1 and CDR2 (germline): SGHTA, FQGNSA. After removal of 4 bases from V and 9 bases from J, the junction contained 9 bases not matched to a gene. The CDR3 spans 15 residues. The CDR3 spells CASSSRGLKGSPLHF. The CDR3 DNA sequence: TGTGCCAGCAGCTCAAGGGGGCTTAAGGGTTCACCCCTCCACTTT. The variable domain in full, completed from reference TRBV7-2 and TRBJ1-6, reads GAGVSQSPSNKVTEKGKDVELRCDPISGHTALYWYRQSLGQGLEFLIYFQGNSAPDKSGLPSDRFSAERTGGSVSTLTIQRTQQEDSAVYLCASSSRGLKGSPLHFGNGTRLTVT.

The V gene is TRBV3-1 (or the pseudogene TRBV3-2), the J gene TRBJ2-5; 8 nucleotides agree with TRBD2. V shed 1 base and J 5 bases; nucleotides not matched to a gene: 9. Looked up from germline, CDR1 is LGHDT and CDR2 is YNNKEL (reference sequence). There are 16 residues in the CDR3. The CDR3 DNA follows: TGTGCCAGCAGCCAAGGCCCAGCGGGGGAAGGGGAGACCCAGTACTTC. It translates to CASSQGPAGEGETQYF.

This chain uses TRBV14 with TRBJ1-3; possible D gene TRBD1, 6 bases. CDR3 length: 16 amino acids. V lost 5 bases and J 0 bases, leaving 14 bases between the germline ends. The germline V gene has CDR1 SGHDN and CDR2 FVKESK. CDR3 amino acids: CASSARGGGSGNTIYF. The CDR3 bases are TGTGCCAGCAGCGCCCGAGGGGGGGGCTCTGGAAACACCATATATTTT.

The rearrangement links TRBV5-8 to TRBJ1-2; D perhaps matches TRBD1 (6 bases). With 4 bases removed from V and 1 base from J, the gap between germline ends came to 11 bases. The germline V gene encodes CDR1 SGHTS and CDR2 YDEGEE. This CDR3 comprises 14 residues. For the CDR3, the DNA is TGTGCCAGCAGCCTAGGACAGCTTAACTATGGCTACACCTTC. It translates to CASSLGQLNYGYTF.

The V gene is TRBV24-1, the J gene TRBJ2-3; 8 nucleotides agree with TRBD1. The J segment lost 5 bases and the V segment lost 5 bases, leaving 5 bases of the junction unmatched. Germline assignment: CDR1 KGHDR and CDR2 SFDVKD. The length of the CDR3 is 14 residues. CDR3 loop: CATSARTGRDTQYF. Here the CDR3 DNA reads TGTGCCACCAGTGCGCGGACAGGGAGAGATACGCAGTATTTT.

V gene TRBV5-1 combines with J gene TRBJ2-7; 7 bases align to TRBD1. From germline, CDR1 is SGHRS and CDR2 YFSETQ. The CDR3 is made up of 14 amino acids. J was trimmed by 3 bases and V by 4 bases; bases with no gene match: 7. This chain's CDR3 is CASSTGQNNYEQYF. Here the CDR3 DNA reads TGCGCCAGCAGCACGGGACAGAACAACTACGAGCAGTACTTC.

This clone has more than one count but fewer than ten. The chain couples TRBV5-4 to TRBJ2-5; the D gene is possibly TRBD2 (5 bases). The CDR3 length is 14 residues. The V and J ends lost 0 bases and 5 bases respectively, with 11 bases between them. Germline CDR1 reads SGHNT; CDR2 reads YYREEE (reference sequence). This CDR3 reads CASSLDPGYETQYF. The CDR3 DNA is TGTGCCAGCAGCTTGGATCCGGGATACGAGACCCAGTACTTC. Full variable domain (remainder filled in from reference TRBV5-4 and TRBJ2-5): ETGVTQSPTHLIKTRGQQVTLRCSSQSGHNTVSWYQQALGQGPQFIFQYYREEENGRGNFPPRFSGLQFPNYSSELNVNALELDDSALYLCASSLDPGYETQYFGPGTRLLVL.

The V call is TRBV12-5, the J call TRBJ1-2; D gene uncertain. The CDR3 is made up of 14 amino acids. The germline V gene has CDR1 LGHNT and CDR2 FRNRAP. Trimming took off 5 bases at V and 4 bases at J, with 14 bases between the two ends. The DNA of the CDR3 is TGTGCTAGTGGTCCTAATGAACCTGGCTATGGCTACACCTTC. As protein: CASGPNEPGYGYTF.

J is TRBJ1-2 and V is TRBV28; TRBD1 aligns across 10 bases. The CDR3 runs 16 residues. V shed 2 bases, J shed 5 bases, and the junction held 8 bases outside the gene matches. CDR1 is MDHEN, CDR2 SYDVKM, per germline. The CDR3 spells CASSLVGQGGLYGYTF. Here the CDR3 DNA reads TGTGCCAGCAGTTTAGTTGGACAGGGGGGTCTGTATGGCTACACCTTC.

The chain is built from TRBV4-2 and TRBJ2-2; 9 bases align to TRBD2. The CDR3 loop spans 17 amino acids. V shed 0 bases, J shed 5 bases, and the junction held 7 bases outside the gene matches. The V gene's germline CDR1 is LGHNA and CDR2 YNFKEQ. The CDR3 DNA follows: TGTGCCAGCAGCCAAGACGGGTCTAGCGGGGCAACCGGGGAGCTGTTTTTT. It yields the protein CASSQDGSSGATGELFF.

The chain is built from TRBV2 and TRBJ2-7; 9 nucleotides agree with TRBD1. From germline, CDR1 is SNHLY and CDR2 FYNNEI. The V and J ends lost 2 bases and 4 bases, in that order; junction bases with no gene match: 3. This CDR3 is 14 amino acids long. The CDR3 is CASSERDRAYEQYF. CDR3 DNA: TGTGCCAGCAGTGAAAGGGACAGGGCGTACGAGCAGTACTTC.

The chain is built from TRBV5-1 and TRBJ1-1; possible D gene TRBD1, 5 bases. Deletions cut 2 bases from V and 8 bases from J, with 7 bases between. Germline V lookup: CDR1 SGHRS, CDR2 YFSETQ. This CDR3 comprises 11 residues. CDR3 loop: CASSLGVEAFF. The CDR3 region has the DNA TGCGCCAGCAGCTTAGGGGTAGAAGCTTTCTTT.

This clone was recorded only once. This chain connects TRBV7-2 to TRBJ1-5; 7 bases line up with TRBD1. Germline V gives CDR1 SGHTA, CDR2 FQGNSA. The length of the CDR3 is 14 residues. Trimming removed 1 base from V and 7 bases from J; junction bases left unmatched: 4. The CDR3 loop reads CASSLGQGDQPQHF. In nucleotides, the CDR3 is TGTGCCAGCAGCTTAGGACAGGGAGACCAGCCCCAGCATTTT.

The J gene is TRBJ2-2, the V gene TRBV7-3; 9 nucleotides agree with TRBD1. Germline CDR1 reads SGHTA; CDR2 reads FQGTGA. This CDR3 has 17 amino acids. The V gene end was trimmed by 6 bases and the J gene end by 2 bases; junction bases not matched to a gene: 10. CDR3 in amino acids: CASSPSWTGDNTGELFF. CDR3 nucleotide sequence: TGTGCCAGCAGTCCCAGCTGGACAGGGGACAACACCGGGGAGCTGTTTTTT.

V usage is TRBV5-1 and J usage is TRBJ1-1; D perhaps matches TRBD1 (5 bases). CDR1 and CDR2 from the germline V gene are SGHRS and YFSETQ. Trimming took off 0 bases at V and 1 base at J, with 13 bases between the two ends. The CDR3 runs 16 residues. As DNA, the CDR3 is TGCGCCAGCAGCTTGGTCCGGCCAGGGCCGAACACTGAAGCTTTCTTT. This translates into CASSLVRPGPNTEAFF.